Detailed here is one TCR beta chain. The sample comes from a study of patients and donors after allogeneic stem cell transplantation. Each CDR3 protein is one row after TCRdb ran MiXCR on the RT-PCR reads. This sample has about 40,000 distinct CDR3 sequences, with over 25% found just once. This CDR3 region has 14 residues. Germline V CDR1 and CDR2: SGHTA, FQGNSA. V lost 5 bases to trimming and J lost 8 bases; unmatched junction nucleotides: 7. The sequence derives from a human donor who was either an allogeneic HSCT recipient or a stem cell or donor lymphocyte infusion donor (not recorded which). It is not recorded whose cells these are; they may come from a transplant donor. The gene calls are TRBV7-2 and TRBJ1-4; 8 positions agree with TRBD1. The sequencing sample was made of blood, either unsorted or a sorted T cell fraction (not recorded which). As DNA, the CDR3 is TGTGCCAGCAGCATCGGACAGGGCGGGGAAAAACTGTTTTTT. Protein product: CASSIGQGGEKLFF.